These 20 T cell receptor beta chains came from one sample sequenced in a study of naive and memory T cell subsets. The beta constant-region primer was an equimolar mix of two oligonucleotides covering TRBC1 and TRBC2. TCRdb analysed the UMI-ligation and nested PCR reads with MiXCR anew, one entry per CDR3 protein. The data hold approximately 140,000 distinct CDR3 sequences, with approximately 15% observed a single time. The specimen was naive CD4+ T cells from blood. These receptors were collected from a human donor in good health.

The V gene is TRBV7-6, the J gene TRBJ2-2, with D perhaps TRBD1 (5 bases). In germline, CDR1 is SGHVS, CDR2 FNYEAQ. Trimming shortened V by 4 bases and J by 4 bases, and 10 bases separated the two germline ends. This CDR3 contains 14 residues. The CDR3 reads CASSSDRFTGELFF. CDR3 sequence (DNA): TGTGCCAGCAGCTCAGACAGATTCACCGGGGAGCTGTTTTTT.

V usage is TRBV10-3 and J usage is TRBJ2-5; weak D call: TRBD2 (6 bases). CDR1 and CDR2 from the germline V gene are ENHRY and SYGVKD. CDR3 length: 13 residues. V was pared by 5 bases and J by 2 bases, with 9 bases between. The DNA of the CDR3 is TGTGCCATCAGTCGGGACTGGCAAGAGACCCAGTACTTC. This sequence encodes CAISRDWQETQYF.

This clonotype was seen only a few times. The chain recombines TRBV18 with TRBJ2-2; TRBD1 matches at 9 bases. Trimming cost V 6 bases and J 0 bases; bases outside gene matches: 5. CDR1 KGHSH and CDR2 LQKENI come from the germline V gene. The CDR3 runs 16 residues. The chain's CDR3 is CASSPGQGTNTGELFF. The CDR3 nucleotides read TGTGCCAGCTCCCCCGGACAGGGGACGAACACCGGGGAGCTGTTTTTT.

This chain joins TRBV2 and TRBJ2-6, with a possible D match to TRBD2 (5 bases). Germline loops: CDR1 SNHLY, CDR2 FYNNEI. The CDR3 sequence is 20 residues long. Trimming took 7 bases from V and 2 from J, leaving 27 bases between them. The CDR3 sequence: CASTERGVGVSWAGANVLTF. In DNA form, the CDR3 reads TGTGCCAGCACCGAACGGGGAGTTGGGGTTAGCTGGGCTGGGGCCAACGTCCTGACTTTC.

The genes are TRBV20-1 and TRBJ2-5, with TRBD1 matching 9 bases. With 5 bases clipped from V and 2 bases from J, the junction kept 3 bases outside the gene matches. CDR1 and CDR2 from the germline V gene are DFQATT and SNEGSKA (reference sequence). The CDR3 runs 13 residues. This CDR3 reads CSALGTGQETQYF. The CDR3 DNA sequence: TGCAGTGCTCTCGGGACAGGGCAAGAGACCCAGTACTTC.

The CDR3 loop reads CASSLSGLAAYEQYF. Written as DNA, the CDR3 is TGTGCCAGCAGCTTATCGGGACTAGCGGCCTACGAGCAGTACTTC. V usage is TRBV7-2 and J usage is TRBJ2-7; TRBD2 aligns across 11 bases. Germline V lookup: CDR1 SGHTA, CDR2 FQGNSA. The CDR3 runs 15 residues. J lost 2 bases, V lost 2 bases, and 2 bases had no gene match.

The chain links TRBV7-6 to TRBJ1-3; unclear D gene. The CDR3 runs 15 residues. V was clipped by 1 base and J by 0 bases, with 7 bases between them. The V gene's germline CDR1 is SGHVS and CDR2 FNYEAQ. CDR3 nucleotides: TGTGCCAGCAGCTTAGAGCCAGGCTCTGGAAACACCATATATTTT. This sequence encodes CASSLEPGSGNTIYF.

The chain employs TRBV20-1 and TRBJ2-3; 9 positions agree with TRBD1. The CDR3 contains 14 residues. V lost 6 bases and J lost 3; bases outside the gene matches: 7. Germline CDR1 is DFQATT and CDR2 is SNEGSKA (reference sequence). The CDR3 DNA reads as TGCAGTGCGGACCCCGGGACAGGGACAGATACGCAGTATTTT. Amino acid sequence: CSADPGTGTDTQYF.

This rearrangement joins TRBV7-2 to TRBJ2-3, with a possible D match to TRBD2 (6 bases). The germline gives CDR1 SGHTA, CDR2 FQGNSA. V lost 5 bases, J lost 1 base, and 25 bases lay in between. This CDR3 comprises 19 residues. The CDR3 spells CASSPRRGRGSYGTDTQYF. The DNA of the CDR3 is TGTGCCAGCAGCCCCAGGAGGGGCCGGGGGTCGTATGGCACAGATACGCAGTATTTT.

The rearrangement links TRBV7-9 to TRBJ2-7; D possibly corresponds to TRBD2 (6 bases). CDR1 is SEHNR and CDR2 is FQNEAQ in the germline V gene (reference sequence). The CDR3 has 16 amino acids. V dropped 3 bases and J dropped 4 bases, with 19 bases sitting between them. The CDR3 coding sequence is TGTGCCAGCAGCTTGGGAGGAATAGCGGCGATTTACGAGCAGTACTTC. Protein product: CASSLGGIAAIYEQYF.

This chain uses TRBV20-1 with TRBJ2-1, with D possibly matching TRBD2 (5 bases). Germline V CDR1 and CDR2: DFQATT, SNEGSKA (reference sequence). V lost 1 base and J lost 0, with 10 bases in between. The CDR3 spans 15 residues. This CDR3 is CSARVRAGSYNEQFF. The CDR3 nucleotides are TGCAGTGCTAGAGTGCGGGCGGGCTCCTACAATGAGCAGTTCTTC.

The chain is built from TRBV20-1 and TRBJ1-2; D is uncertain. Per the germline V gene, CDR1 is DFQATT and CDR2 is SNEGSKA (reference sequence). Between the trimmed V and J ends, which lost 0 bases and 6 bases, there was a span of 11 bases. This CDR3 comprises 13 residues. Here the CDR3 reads CSARDYPSNGYTF. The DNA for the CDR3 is TGCAGTGCTAGAGATTATCCTTCCAATGGCTACACCTTC.

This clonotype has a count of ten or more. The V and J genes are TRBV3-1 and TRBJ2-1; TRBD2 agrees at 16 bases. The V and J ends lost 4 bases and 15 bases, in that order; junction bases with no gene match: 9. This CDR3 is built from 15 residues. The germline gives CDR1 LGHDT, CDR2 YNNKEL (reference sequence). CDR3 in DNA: TGTGCCAGCAGCCCCCCGGGACTAGCGGGAGGGCCCCGGTTCTTC. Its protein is CASSPPGLAGGPRFF.

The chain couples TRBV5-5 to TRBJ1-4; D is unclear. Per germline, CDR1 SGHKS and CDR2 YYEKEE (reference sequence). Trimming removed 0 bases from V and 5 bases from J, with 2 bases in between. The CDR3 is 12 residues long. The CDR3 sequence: CASSLANEKLFF. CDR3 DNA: TGTGCCAGCAGCTTGGCGAATGAAAAACTGTTTTTT.

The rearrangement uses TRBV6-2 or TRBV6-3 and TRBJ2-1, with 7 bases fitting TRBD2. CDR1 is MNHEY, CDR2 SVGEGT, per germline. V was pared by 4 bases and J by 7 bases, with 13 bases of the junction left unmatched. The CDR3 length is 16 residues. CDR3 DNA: TGTGCCAGCAGTTTTAGAGCGGGAACGGGGGAAAATGAGCAGTTCTTC. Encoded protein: CASSFRAGTGENEQFF.

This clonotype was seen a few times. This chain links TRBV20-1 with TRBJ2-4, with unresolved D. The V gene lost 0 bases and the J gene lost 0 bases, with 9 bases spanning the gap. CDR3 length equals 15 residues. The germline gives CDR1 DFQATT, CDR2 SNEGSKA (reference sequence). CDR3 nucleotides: TGCAGTGCTAGAGACGGCATGCGAGCCAAAAACATTCAGTACTTC. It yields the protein CSARDGMRAKNIQYF.

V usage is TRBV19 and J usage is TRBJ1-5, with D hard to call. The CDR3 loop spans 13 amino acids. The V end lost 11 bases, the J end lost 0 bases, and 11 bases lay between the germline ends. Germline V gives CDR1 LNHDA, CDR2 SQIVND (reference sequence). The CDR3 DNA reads TGTGCCTCCCAAGATTTTAGCAATCAGCCCCAGCATTTT. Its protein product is CASQDFSNQPQHF.

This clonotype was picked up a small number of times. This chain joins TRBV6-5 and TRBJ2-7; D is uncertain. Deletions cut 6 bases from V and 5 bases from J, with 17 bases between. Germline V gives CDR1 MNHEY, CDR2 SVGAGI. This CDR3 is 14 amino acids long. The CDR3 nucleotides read TGTGCCAGCAGCAGTGTTGGCCCTGTGGACGAGCAGTACTTC. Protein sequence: CASSSVGPVDEQYF.

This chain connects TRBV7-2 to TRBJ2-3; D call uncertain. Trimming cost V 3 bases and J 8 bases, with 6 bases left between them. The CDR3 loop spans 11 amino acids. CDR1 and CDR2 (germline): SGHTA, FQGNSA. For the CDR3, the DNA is TGTGCCAGCAGCTTCCCAAGTACGCAGTATTTT. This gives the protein CASSFPSTQYF.

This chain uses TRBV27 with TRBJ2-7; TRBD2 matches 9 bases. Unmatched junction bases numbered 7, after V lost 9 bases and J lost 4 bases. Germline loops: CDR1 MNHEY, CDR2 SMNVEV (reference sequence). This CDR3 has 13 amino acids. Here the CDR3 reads CASCSGSGYEQYF. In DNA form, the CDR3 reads TGTGCCAGTTGTAGCGGGAGCGGGTACGAGCAGTACTTC.